This is a list of T cell receptor beta chains from one sample in a study of Graves' ophthalmopathy and Graves' hyperthyroidism. MiXCR, run by TCRdb on the multiplex PCR reads, gives a single entry per CDR3 protein. This table has about 1.1 million distinct CDR3 sequences, less than 45% appearing once. Sequencing was done on a sample of peripheral blood or thyroid tissue (not recorded which). Every receptor here comes from an adult man with Graves' hyperthyroidism. Both conserved end residues are part of each CDR3. D genes are given only for firm matches. Clone size is shown for a subset of rows, as once, few, many or a class of expanded clone.

>TRBJ2-5|TRBV7-2|NA|NA
TGTGCCGAGCAGCTCAGCAGGGGATGGAAAGAGACCCAGTACTTC
CAEQLSRGWKETQYF
>TRBJ1-6|TRBV3-1|many|NA
TGTGCCAGCAGCCAAGGACGAGGAGGGACACCCCTCCACTTT
CASSQGRGGTPLHF
>TRBJ2-7|TRBV15|few|TRBD2
TGTGCCACCAGCGGGGGGTTGAGCGGGAGATACGAGCAGTACTTC
CATSGGLSGRYEQYF
>TRBJ2-7|TRBV14|NA|TRBD1
TGTGCCAGCAGCGCCCGGGACAGGAGTTTCTACGAGCAGTACTTC
CASSARDRSFYEQYF
>TRBJ1-2|TRBV29-1|NA|NA
TGCAGCGGGGCCGGGACCCTCTATCGGGGCTACACCTTC
CSGAGTLYRGYTF
>TRBJ2-5|TRBV29-1|NA|NA
TGCAGCGCCCCATTGGGGGCCTCGGAGACCCAGTACTTC
CSAPLGASETQYF
>TRBJ2-7|TRBV11-2|NA|NA
TGTGCCAGCAGCTTATATCGTAAAAACGAGCAGTACTTC
CASSLYRKNEQYF
>TRBJ1-1|TRBV20-1|many|TRBD1
TGCAGTGCTAGGCAACACAGGGGCACTGAAGCTTTCTTT
CSARQHRGTEAFF
>TRBJ1-2|TRBV25-1|NA|TRBD1
TGTGCCAGCAGCTTAGGGGGACAGGGGGGATGTCTCGGCTACACCTTC
CASSLGGQGGCLGYTF
>TRBJ1-4|TRBV7-9|NA|TRBD1
TGTGCCAGCGGCTCAGACCGGGACAGGGGTGAAAAACTGTTTTTT
CASGSDRDRGEKLFF